This TCR beta chain was documented in a study of blood T cell repertoires in COVID-19. This CDR3 region has 17 residues. The data were produced by immunoSEQ multiplex PCR, yet TCRdb's version contains in-frame clones alone and is incomplete. The profile shows approximately 170,000 clones, about four fifths of them singletons. Source material: PBMCs or T cells enriched from blood (not recorded which). The TCR comes from a woman in her fifties or sixties in a cohort exposed to, infected with or recovered from COVID-19 (not recorded which). The V and J genes are TRBV1 and TRBJ2-2; the listed D gene, TRBD2, was not tested against the DNA. TRBV1 is classified as a pseudogene. For the CDR3, the DNA is TGCACCAGCAGCCAAGAGAAAGAGACTAGAGGCACCGGGGAGCTGTTTTTT. Its translation: CTSSQEKETRGTGELFF.